The source of this T cell receptor (beta chain) is a study of blood T cell repertoires in COVID-19. Study summary: In each case, the material was cDNA or gDNA derived from T cells, B-cell-depleted T cells, or PBMCs.

Sequencing used immunoSEQ multiplex PCR; TCRdb keeps in-frame clones, though not all of them. The top ten hold over 10% of the sample, which has roughly 440,000 clones, 88% seen once. There are a few counts of this clone. The ends were cut back, 3 bases at V and 4 bases at J, with 19 bases in the middle. The CDR3 contains 16 residues. From germline, CDR1 is SGDLS and CDR2 YYNGEE. Sequenced input: peripheral blood. This chain links TRBV9 with TRBJ2-5; tentatively, D is TRBD1 (6 bases). The TCR sequence derives from a woman in her fifties or sixties with COVID-19, enrolled during active disease. The CDR3 DNA reads TGTGCCAGCAGCGAACGCATGGGGGCGTTAGGAGAGACCCAGTACTTC. This encodes CASSERMGALGETQYF.